This TCR beta chain is drawn from a study of cytomegalovirus exposure and HLA in healthy donors. Study at large: One earlier analysis, a look at 200 million or so T cells, found about 110 million unique TCR beta sequences.

As concerns this clone: What it binds is not known.

60 Vbeta and 13 Jbeta primers were used in PCR. Data came from immunoSEQ multiplex PCR; TCRdb stores just in-frame clones and leaves some out. With about 160,000 clones in the sample, the ten largest clones hold 2% to 2.5%. Study observations and caveats: The HLA-A and HLA-B alleles of most subjects were reportedly predicted accurately from TCR beta sequences. Several of the most significant clusters appeared linked to common viral pathogens, based on a later analysis.

The sample consisted of PBMCs. The TCR originated in a man aged 30 to 39 in good health and CMV-seronegative.

The CDR3 region has the DNA TGTGCCAGCAGCTGGGGACAGGGGGAGACCGGGGAGCTGTTTTTT. It specifies CASSWGQGETGELFF. This chain connects TRBV5-4 to TRBJ2-2; the match to TRBD1 covers 11 bases. The germline V gene has CDR1 SGHNT and CDR2 YYREEE (reference sequence). The length of the CDR3 is 15 residues. The ends lost 3 bases at V and 5 bases at J; junction bases unmatched: 3.